This entry lists 9 T cell receptor beta chains sequenced from one sample in a study of blood T cells in healthy people across ages. Primers used in a second PCR of roughly 6 to 12 cycles were a sample-barcoded 5' primer and a J-beta primer mix. TCRdb re-analysed the 5' RACE reads in MiXCR, keeping a single row per CDR3 protein. The table lists over 500,000 distinct CDR3 sequences, roughly half of them singletons. Input material: blood. The receptors were sampled from a woman aged 80 or over in good health.

This clonotype was seen a handful of times. The V gene is TRBV20-1, the J gene TRBJ2-1, with 7 bases fitting TRBD2. CDR1 is DFQATT, CDR2 SNEGSKA, per germline (reference sequence). V was clipped by 3 bases and J by 4 bases; unmatched bases: 9. The CDR3 totals 15 residues. In DNA form, the CDR3 reads TGCAGTGCTAGCCCGCAAGGCGGGGGTTACAATGAGCAGTTCTTC. Translating it yields CSASPQGGGYNEQFF.

The genes are TRBV7-9 and TRBJ2-3; no firm D call. The V end was cut by 5 bases, the J end by 6 bases, with 12 bases between. The CDR3 covers 13 residues. CDR1 is SEHNR, CDR2 FQNEAQ, per germline (reference sequence). The CDR3 DNA reads as TGTGCCAGCAGCCCCCGACCTGGGGATACGCAGTATTTT. Its protein product is CASSPRPGDTQYF. Together with reference TRBV7-9 and TRBJ2-3, the CDR3 gives the full variable domain: DTGVSQNPRHKITKRGQNVTFRCDPISEHNRLYWYRQTLGQGPEFLTYFQNEAQLEKSRLLSDRFSAERPKGSFSTLEIQRTEQGDSAMYLCASSPRPGDTQYFGPGTRLTVL.

This chain connects TRBV28 to TRBJ2-1, with D perhaps TRBD1 (6 bases). The CDR3 totals 15 residues. Germline loops: CDR1 MDHEN, CDR2 SYDVKM. V lost 2 bases, J lost 1 base, and 9 bases lay in between. CDR3 region: CASSLPDSSYNEQFF. The CDR3 region has the DNA TGTGCCAGCAGTTTACCGGACAGTTCCTACAATGAGCAGTTCTTC.

The genes are TRBV20-1 and TRBJ2-5; D is possibly TRBD2 (6 bases). V was trimmed by 6 bases and J by 7 bases, leaving 24 bases between them. The germline V gene encodes CDR1 DFQATT and CDR2 SNEGSKA (reference sequence). The CDR3 runs 15 residues. The CDR3, as DNA: TGCAGTGCCCCCGGGGGAGCCACCCTAAAGGGGACCCAGTACTTC. It is translated as CSAPGGATLKGTQYF.

At least ten counts were recorded for this clonotype. The V gene is TRBV12-3 or TRBV12-4, the J gene TRBJ2-3, with 11 bases fitting TRBD2. The J segment lost 4 bases and the V segment lost 5 bases, leaving 5 bases of the junction unmatched. This CDR3 region has 15 residues. CDR3 loop: CASSPLAGGPDTQYF. As DNA, the CDR3 is TGTGCCAGCAGTCCGCTAGCGGGGGGCCCAGATACGCAGTATTTT.

V usage is TRBV7-8 and J usage is TRBJ1-2; no reliable D call. The CDR3 length is 15 residues. V lost 5 bases and J 0 bases, leaving 13 bases between the germline ends. Germline CDR1 SGHVS, CDR2 FQNEAQ. CDR3 sequence (DNA): TGTGCCAGCAGCCTGCAACGGGTAGCTAACTATGGCTACACCTTC. Translated: CASSLQRVANYGYTF.

The chain is built from TRBV7-2 and TRBJ2-3; tentative D call: TRBD2 (6 bases). This CDR3 spans 16 amino acids. Per germline, CDR1 SGHTA and CDR2 FQGNSA. V was pared by 1 base and J by 1 base, with 12 bases between. Here the CDR3 reads CASSLGGTLGTDTQYF. In DNA, the CDR3 is TGTGCCAGCAGCTTAGGCGGGACCCTGGGCACAGATACGCAGTATTTT.

This clonotype occurred a few times. The V call is TRBV28, the J call TRBJ1-5, with 8 bases matching TRBD1. V was pared by 7 bases and J by 0 bases, with 14 bases of the junction left unmatched. Per the germline V gene, CDR1 is MDHEN and CDR2 is SYDVKM. CDR3 size: 18 residues. CDR3 amino acids: CASTSLGQEYYSNQPQHF. The CDR3 nucleotides are TGTGCCAGCACCTCTTTGGGACAGGAGTACTATAGCAATCAGCCCCAGCATTTT.

This clonotype came up a few times. This rearrangement joins TRBV29-1 to TRBJ2-5; 7 bases are a match to TRBD1. The junction had 16 bases not matched to a gene; V was cut back by 7 bases and J by 5 bases. The CDR3 runs 15 residues. CDR1 and CDR2 (germline): SQVTM, ANQGSEA. CDR3 sequence: CSGDRPGGTVETQYF. The CDR3 DNA is TGCAGCGGAGACCGGCCAGGGGGTACGGTCGAGACCCAGTACTTC.